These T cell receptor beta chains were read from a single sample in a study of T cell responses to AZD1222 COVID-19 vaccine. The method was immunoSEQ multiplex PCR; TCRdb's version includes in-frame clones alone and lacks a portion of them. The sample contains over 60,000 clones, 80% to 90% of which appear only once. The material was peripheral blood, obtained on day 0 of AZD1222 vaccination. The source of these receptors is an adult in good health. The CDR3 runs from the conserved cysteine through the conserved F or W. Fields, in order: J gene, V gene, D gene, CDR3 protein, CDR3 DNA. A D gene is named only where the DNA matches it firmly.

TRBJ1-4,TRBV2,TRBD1,CGGHRGNEKLFF,TGTGGAGGGCACAGGGGAAATGAAAAACTGTTTTTT
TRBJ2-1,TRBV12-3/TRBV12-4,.,CASSFYNEQFF,TGTGCCAGCAGTTTTTACAATGAGCAGTTCTTC
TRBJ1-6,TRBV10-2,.,CASSDRAGIYSPLHF,TGCGCCAGCAGTGACCGAGCAGGGATTTATTCACCCCTCCACTTT
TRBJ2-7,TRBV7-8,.,CASSRSGNYEQYF,TGTGCCAGCAGCAGATCAGGAAACTACGAGCAGTACTTC
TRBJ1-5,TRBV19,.,CASSILSGYQPQHF,TGTGCCAGTAGTATTCTTTCGGGGTATCAGCCCCAGCATTTT
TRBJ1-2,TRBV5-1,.,CASSLEPVMGAGYTF,TGCGCCAGCAGCTTGGAACCCGTGATGGGAGCTGGCTACACCTTC
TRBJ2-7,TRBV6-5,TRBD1,CASSYYPGTGSREQYF,TGTGCCAGCAGTTACTACCCTGGGACAGGTTCGAGGGAGCAGTACTTC
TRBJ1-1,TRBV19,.,CASGRVTEAFF,TGTGCCAGTGGTAGAGTAACTGAAGCTTTCTTT
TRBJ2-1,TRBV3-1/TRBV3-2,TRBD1,CASTQGASYNEQFF,TGTGCCAGCACCCAGGGGGCGTCCTACAATGAGCAGTTCTTC
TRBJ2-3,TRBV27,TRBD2,CASSSYSGGVPADTQYF,TGTGCCAGCAGTTCCTATAGCGGGGGGGTCCCCGCAGATACGCAGTATTTT
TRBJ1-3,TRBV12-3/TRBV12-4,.,CASSLTGRDTIYF,TGTGCCAGCAGTTTAACGGGTCGGGACACCATATATTTT
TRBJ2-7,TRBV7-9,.,CASSSTVDRSSYEQYF,TGTGCCAGCAGCTCTACAGTGGACCGCAGCTCCTACGAGCAGTACTTC
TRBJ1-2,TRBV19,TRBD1,CASSTLTGGSGYTF,TGTGCCAGTAGTACCCTAACAGGGGGCAGTGGCTACACCTTC
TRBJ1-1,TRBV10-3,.,CAISGTAGMNTEAFF,TGTGCCATCAGTGGGACAGCCGGGATGAACACTGAAGCTTTCTTT
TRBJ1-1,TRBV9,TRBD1,CASSGWTGGRGTEAFF,TGTGCCAGCAGCGGATGGACAGGGGGCCGGGGCACTGAAGCTTTCTTT
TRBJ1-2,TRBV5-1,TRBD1,CASSLWDRRDGYTF,TGCGCCAGCAGCTTATGGGACAGAAGAGATGGCTACACCTTC
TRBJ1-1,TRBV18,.,CASSPAAVGENTEAFF,TGTGCCAGCTCACCTGCGGCCGTTGGGGAAAACACTGAAGCTTTCTTT
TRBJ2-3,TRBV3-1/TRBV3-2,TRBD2,CASSQGGGETSVTDPYTDTQYF,TGTGCCAGCAGCCAAGGGGGGGGAGAGACTAGCGTGACCGACCCTTACACAGATACGCAGTATTTT
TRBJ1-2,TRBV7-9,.,CASSSDGGRANYGYTF,TGTGCCAGCAGCTCGGACGGAGGGAGAGCTAACTATGGCTACACCTTC
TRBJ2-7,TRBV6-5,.,CASSYSSGGGSYEQYF,TGTGCCAGCAGTTACTCGTCAGGGGGAGGCTCCTACGAGCAGTACTTC